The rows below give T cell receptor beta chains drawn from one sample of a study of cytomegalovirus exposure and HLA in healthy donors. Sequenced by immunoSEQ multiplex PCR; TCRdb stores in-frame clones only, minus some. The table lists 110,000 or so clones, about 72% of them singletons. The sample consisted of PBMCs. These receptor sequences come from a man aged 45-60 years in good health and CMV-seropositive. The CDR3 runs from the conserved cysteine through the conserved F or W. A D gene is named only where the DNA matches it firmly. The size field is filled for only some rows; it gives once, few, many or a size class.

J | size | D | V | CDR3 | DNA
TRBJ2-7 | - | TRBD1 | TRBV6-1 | CASSRDREQYF | TGTGCCAGCAGCCGGGACAGGGAGCAGTACTTC
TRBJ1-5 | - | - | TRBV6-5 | CASSLGQLSRPQHF | TGTGCCAGCAGCCTGGGACAACTTAGTCGGCCCCAGCATTTT
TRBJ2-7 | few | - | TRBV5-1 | CASSKATRGSIYEQYF | TGCGCCAGCAGCAAAGCTACTAGGGGGAGTATCTACGAGCAGTACTTC
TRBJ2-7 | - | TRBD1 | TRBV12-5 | CASGVWDRQYEQYF | TGTGCTAGTGGTGTGTGGGACAGGCAATACGAGCAGTACTTC
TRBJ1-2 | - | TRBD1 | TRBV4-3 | CASSQEGRIYRGNYGYTF | TGCGCCAGCAGCCAAGAAGGTCGGATTTACAGGGGGAACTATGGCTACACCTTC
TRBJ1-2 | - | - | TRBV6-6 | CASTFSNYGYTF | TGTGCCAGCACCTTCAGTAACTATGGCTACACCTTC
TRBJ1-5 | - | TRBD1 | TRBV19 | CASSATGQGESAQHF | TGTGCCAGTAGCGCGACGGGACAGGGGGAATCAGCCCAGCATTTT
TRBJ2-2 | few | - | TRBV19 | CASSIDPRVTGELFF | TGTGCCAGTAGTATTGATCCCCGGGTCACCGGGGAGCTGTTTTTT
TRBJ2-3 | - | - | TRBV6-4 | CASSETGEGSPQYF | TGTGCCAGCAGTGAGACAGGGGAGGGGAGCCCCCAGTATTTT
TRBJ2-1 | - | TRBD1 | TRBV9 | CASPTGEDNEQFF | TGTGCCAGCCCGACAGGGGAGGACAATGAGCAGTTCTTC
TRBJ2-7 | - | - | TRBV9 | CASSVIGSSYEQYF | TGTGCCAGCAGCGTAATAGGGAGCTCCTACGAGCAGTACTTC
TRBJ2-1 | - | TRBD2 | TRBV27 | CAISSIPSGVRNEQFF | TGTGCCATCTCCTCCATCCCGAGCGGGGTCCGGAATGAGCAGTTCTTC
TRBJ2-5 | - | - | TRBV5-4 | CASSPGLGGGETQYF | TGTGCCAGCAGCCCGGGACTAGGGGGCGGGGAGACCCAGTACTTC
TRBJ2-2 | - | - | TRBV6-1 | CASSEDGEEELFF | TGTGCCAGCAGTGAAGACGGGGAAGAGGAGCTGTTTTTT
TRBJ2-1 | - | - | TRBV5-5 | CASSSYRYNEQFF | TGTGCCAGCAGCTCTTACAGATACAATGAGCAGTTCTTC